This TCR beta chain was captured in a study of cytomegalovirus exposure and HLA in healthy donors. About the research overall: HLA-typed donors were the source of around 87 million unique TCRs, which an early data release held. Notes on the study in general: Researchers had no immune exposure information except CMV serostatus available. V- and J-gene trimming of TCR beta was linked (in a later analysis) to a missense DCLRE1C variant.

The germline gives CDR1 SGHNT, CDR2 YYREEE (reference sequence). The CDR3 loop spans 14 amino acids. V was pared by 5 bases and J by 0 bases, with 4 bases of the junction left unmatched. About this clone: Its matching antigen is unknown.

This PCR relied on a set of 60 Vbeta primers and 13 Jbeta primers. Authors' analysis steps: Some 11 million shared chains were among the 60 million to 80 million unique TCR beta chains that a later analysis counted. Libraries were prepared by immunoSEQ multiplex PCR; TCRdb keeps only in-frame clonotypes and omits some of them. That table supplies the V and J calls and clone size; D and trimming were determined from the DNA. The sample has some 96,000 clones; 60% to 80% are singletons. Source material: PBMCs. The chain employs TRBV5-4 and TRBJ1-1; 7 positions agree with TRBD1. This sequence was found in a female donor in good health and CMV-seronegative. The chain's CDR3 is CASRSTGVNTEAFF. Written as DNA, the CDR3 is TGTGCCAGCAGGTCAACAGGGGTGAACACTGAAGCTTTCTTT.